The 15 T cell receptor beta chains reported below all come from one sample, sequenced in a study of T cell responses to AZD1222 COVID-19 vaccine. This table comes from immunoSEQ multiplex PCR, and its TCRdb copy is limited to in-frame clones, with some not included. The data contain about 110,000 clones, approximately 90% of them singletons. Here the sequenced sample was peripheral blood, taken on day 0 of AZD1222 vaccination. Receptors were obtained from an adult in good health.

A single count supports this clone. V is TRBV27 and J is TRBJ2-1, with 14 bases aligning to TRBD2. Germline CDR1 MNHEY, CDR2 SMNVEV (reference sequence). This CDR3 comprises 18 residues. Trimming cost V 5 bases and J 7 bases; bases outside gene matches: 13. The DNA for the CDR3 is TGTGCCAGCAGTCCCTATGCACTGGGACTAGCGGGAGTAAATGAGCAGTTCTTC. Translation: CASSPYALGLAGVNEQFF.

The gene calls are TRBV27 and TRBJ1-6; tentatively, D is TRBD1 (5 bases). Germline loops: CDR1 MNHEY, CDR2 SMNVEV (reference sequence). The CDR3 consists of 15 residues. V shed 3 bases and J shed 7 bases, with 13 bases lying between them. The CDR3 loop is CASSFGGLGNSPLHF. CDR3 bases: TGTGCCAGCAGTTTCGGGGGACTTGGGAATTCACCCCTCCACTTT.

This clone was counted a single time. The CDR3: CASSLYRGEETQYF. CDR3 in DNA: TGTGCCAGCAGCTTATACAGGGGTGAGGAGACCCAGTACTTC. This chain links TRBV5-5 with TRBJ2-5, with 7 bases matching TRBD1. Germline trimming cut 2 bases from V and 5 bases from J; bases unmatched to any gene: 6. The germline CDR1 and CDR2 sequences are SGHKS and YYEKEE (reference sequence). The CDR3 is made up of 14 amino acids. The full variable domain, with the rest looked up from reference TRBV5-5 and TRBJ2-5, is DAGVTQSPTHLIKTRGQQVTLRCSPISGHKSVSWYQQVLGQGPQFIFQYYEKEERGRGNFPDRFSARQFPNYSSELNVNALLLGDSALYLCASSLYRGEETQYFGPGTRLLVL.

This clone has just one count. The chain has TRBV19 and TRBJ2-7, with no clear D. In germline, CDR1 is LNHDA, CDR2 SQIVND (reference sequence). The CDR3 totals 13 residues. The ends were cut back, 3 bases at V and 1 base at J, with 7 bases in the middle. The CDR3 sequence: CASSITGSYEQYF. The DNA for the CDR3 is TGTGCCAGTAGTATCACCGGTTCCTACGAGCAGTACTTC.

The chain employs TRBV11-3 and TRBJ2-1, with TRBD2 identical over 8 bases. Trimming removed 5 bases from V and 4 bases from J; junction bases left unmatched: 10. This CDR3 has 16 amino acids. Germline V CDR1 and CDR2: SGHNT, YENEEA. The CDR3 protein is CASSPSTGGGYNEQFF. In DNA form, the CDR3 reads TGTGCCAGCAGCCCATCAACCGGGGGGGGTTACAATGAGCAGTTCTTC. Drawing the rest from reference TRBV11-3 and TRBJ2-1, the complete variable domain is EAGVVQSPRYKIIEKKQPVAFWCNPISGHNTLYWYLQNLGQGPELLIRYENEEAVDDSQLPKDRFSAERLKGVDSTLKIQPAELGDSAVYLCASSPSTGGGYNEQFFGPGTRLTVL.

The chain recombines TRBV29-1 with TRBJ2-3, with D hard to call. This CDR3 contains 13 residues. The V gene's germline CDR1 is SQVTM and CDR2 ANQGSEA. Trimming shortened V by 3 bases and J by 1 base, and 8 bases separated the two germline ends. Here the CDR3 DNA reads TGCAGCGTTGATCAAGGAGGCACAGATACGCAGTATTTT. It encodes CSVDQGGTDTQYF.

The V and J genes are TRBV19 and TRBJ1-5; 10 bases align to TRBD1. Germline CDR1 and CDR2: LNHDA and SQIVND (reference sequence). The CDR3 is 17 amino acids. V was pared by 6 bases and J by 6 bases, with 14 bases of the junction left unmatched. CDR3 nucleotides: TGTGCCAGTAGAAGGACAGGGGGGCTCGAGGGGAGTCAGCCCCAGCATTTT. Translation: CASRRTGGLEGSQPQHF.

The rearrangement uses TRBV29-1 and TRBJ2-1, with D possibly TRBD1 on 5 matching bases. Germline values: CDR1 SQVTM, CDR2 ANQGSEA. Deletions cut 6 bases from V and 4 bases from J, with 13 bases between. The CDR3 has 13 amino acids. For the CDR3, the DNA is TGCAGCGTCGAGGCACAGGTATACAATGAGCAGTTCTTC. Its translation is CSVEAQVYNEQFF.

The genes are TRBV29-1 and TRBJ1-1; the D gene is possibly TRBD1 (6 bases). Per the germline V gene, CDR1 is SQVTM and CDR2 is ANQGSEA. The CDR3 has 13 amino acids. Trimming stripped 7 bases from V and 2 bases from J, with 14 bases between. CDR3 region: CSAQGRLNTEAFF. In DNA form, the CDR3 reads TGCAGCGCCCAGGGGCGCCTTAACACTGAAGCTTTCTTT.

The chain combines TRBV10-3 with TRBJ1-5; tentative D call: TRBD1 (5 bases). Germline CDR1 ENHRY, CDR2 SYGVKD. The CDR3 consists of 19 residues. Trimming pared 0 bases from V and 0 bases from J, leaving 18 bases between. The CDR3 bases are TGTGCCATCAGTGAGTCGAGGGCGCCGGGGACCCCTAGCAATCAGCCCCAGCATTTT. This encodes CAISESRAPGTPSNQPQHF.

This clone came up a few times. The chain couples TRBV5-1 to TRBJ1-2, with 8 positions matching TRBD1. The V and J ends lost 0 bases and 8 bases, in that order; junction bases with no gene match: 9. Germline V gene data show CDR1 as SGHRS and CDR2 as YFSETQ. The CDR3 is made up of 15 amino acids. The CDR3 loop is CASSLAGTGTGGYTF. The CDR3 nucleotides read TGCGCCAGCAGCTTGGCTGGGACAGGAACGGGGGGCTACACCTTC.

This sequence joins TRBV30 and TRBJ1-2, with D unresolved. CDR1 and CDR2 (germline): GTSNPN, SVGIG (reference sequence). CDR3 size: 11 residues. The V end lost 4 bases, the J end lost 8 bases, and 11 bases lay between the germline ends. CDR3 sequence (DNA): TGTGCCTGGACTAACCGACTAGGCTACACCTTC. Residues: CAWTNRLGYTF.

This clone was counted once. V usage is TRBV6-5 and J usage is TRBJ1-2; D gene unclear. The CDR3 covers 14 residues. Germline lookup yields CDR1 MNHEY and CDR2 SVGAGI. The germline V and J ends were trimmed by 5 bases and 1 base, with 11 bases remaining between them. The CDR3 DNA sequence: TGTGCCAGCAGTCCGACTCCGATTAACTATGGCTACACCTTC. This gives the protein CASSPTPINYGYTF.

The chain recombines TRBV9 with TRBJ2-7; 7 nucleotides agree with TRBD1. The CDR3 loop spans 13 amino acids. Germline V gene lookup returns CDR1 SGDLS and CDR2 YYNGEE. With V trimmed by 1 base and J by 4 bases, 2 bases remained unmatched. Here the CDR3 DNA reads TGTGCCAGCAGCGTAAGACAGGGATACGAGCAGTACTTC. It translates to CASSVRQGYEQYF.

The chain joins TRBV18 to TRBJ1-2, with D perhaps matching TRBD1 (5 bases). The germline V gene has CDR1 KGHSH and CDR2 LQKENI. This CDR3 spans 16 amino acids. Trimming left V 2 bases short and J 6 bases short, with 19 bases between. This chain's CDR3 is CASSPSGAARADGYTF. The CDR3 DNA follows: TGTGCCAGCTCACCATCTGGGGCCGCGCGGGCAGATGGCTACACCTTC.